Shown below are 9 T cell receptor beta chains from a single sample sequenced in a study of T cells in Graves' hyperthyroidism and ophthalmopathy. Amplified TCR beta CDR3 regions derived from RNA transcripts. The study used the HTBI primer set for a first-round RT-PCR of the TCR CDR3. MiXCR was run by TCRdb on the multiplex PCR reads, yielding one entry per CDR3 protein. The sample carries about 480,000 distinct CDR3 sequences, less than 25% recorded once. The sample was blood. The receptors stem from a woman in her sixties or seventies with Graves' ophthalmopathy.

The chain links TRBV30 to TRBJ2-3; 11 nucleotides agree with TRBD2. J was trimmed by 4 bases and V by 5 bases; bases with no gene match: 11. From germline, CDR1 is GTSNPN and CDR2 SVGIG (reference sequence). This CDR3 spans 16 amino acids. The CDR3 DNA sequence: TGTGCCTGGGACTCTAGCGGGAGGTGGTATGCAGATACGCAGTATTTT. The encoded protein is CAWDSSGRWYADTQYF.

The rearrangement joins TRBV7-2 to TRBJ2-7; TRBD2 matches 11 bases. The ends lost 7 bases at V and 0 bases at J; junction bases unmatched: 11. Germline V lookup: CDR1 SGHTA, CDR2 FQGNSA. The CDR3 has 17 amino acids. The CDR3 sequence: CASTSTSGSTSSYEQYF. The CDR3 bases are TGTGCCAGCACCTCCACTAGCGGGAGTACGAGCTCCTACGAGCAGTACTTC.

This clonotype occurred many times. V gene TRBV28 combines with J gene TRBJ1-5; D is possibly TRBD1 (6 bases). With 2 bases removed from V and 1 base from J, the gap between germline ends came to 9 bases. From germline, CDR1 is MDHEN and CDR2 SYDVKM. The CDR3 runs to 15 residues. CDR3 sequence: CASSLGGPSNQPQHF. The CDR3 nucleotides are TGTGCCAGCAGTTTAGGGGGCCCAAGCAATCAGCCCCAGCATTTT.

The V gene is TRBV5-1, the J gene TRBJ1-1; 9 bases match TRBD1. V shed 2 bases, J shed 7 bases, and the junction held 6 bases outside the gene matches. Germline V CDR1 and CDR2: SGHRS, YFSETQ. This CDR3 region has 14 residues. The CDR3: CASSLQGAAYEAFF. The DNA for the CDR3 is TGCGCCAGCAGCTTACAGGGGGCCGCTTATGAAGCTTTCTTT.

The chain employs TRBV2 and TRBJ2-2, with 7 bases identical to TRBD2. V shed 8 bases and J 4 bases; nucleotides not matched to a gene: 10. The CDR3 spans 15 residues. Looked up from germline, CDR1 is SNHLY and CDR2 is FYNNEI. Here the CDR3 DNA reads TGTGCCAGCTGCAGCCGGGGCGGGGGCACCGGGGAGCTGTTTTTT. As protein: CASCSRGGGTGELFF.

The chain recombines TRBV10-3 with TRBJ1-4; D call uncertain. Germline V gene sequence: CDR1 ENHRY, CDR2 SYGVKD. The CDR3 is made up of 14 amino acids. The V gene lost 2 bases and the J gene lost 3 bases, with 7 bases spanning the gap. CDR3 DNA: TGTGCCATCAGTGAGGGCCGTTCTAATGAAAAACTGTTTTTT. This encodes CAISEGRSNEKLFF.

The J gene is TRBJ2-5, the V gene TRBV27; TRBD1 aligns across 7 bases. From germline, CDR1 is MNHEY and CDR2 SMNVEV (reference sequence). With 4 bases clipped from V and 2 bases from J, the junction kept 7 bases outside the gene matches. The CDR3 is made up of 15 amino acids. CDR3 loop: CASSSSYRGQETQYF. The CDR3 DNA reads as TGTGCCAGCAGTTCGTCATACAGGGGACAAGAGACCCAGTACTTC.

For this clonotype: The junction differs from germline at one of its ends, possibly a read error. The chain recombines TRBV20-1 with TRBJ1-2; TRBD1 might be the D (6 bases). Germline CDR1 DFQATT, CDR2 SNEGSKA (reference sequence). The CDR3 spans 16 residues. CDR3 nucleotide sequence: TGCAGTGCTAGAGGCGACCAGGGGTGGGCTAAATATGGCTACACCTTC. Translation gives CSARGDQGWAKYGYTF.

This chain joins TRBV19 and TRBJ2-6, with 8 nucleotides matching TRBD1. Germline assignment: CDR1 LNHDA and CDR2 SQIVND (reference sequence). The CDR3 is 16 residues long. Trimming took 6 bases from V and 4 from J; bases not matched to a gene: 8. The CDR3 region has the DNA TGTGCCAGTAGGGGGCAGGGGGCGAGCGGGGCCAACGTCCTGACTTTC. This sequence encodes CASRGQGASGANVLTF.